The sequence of this T cell receptor (beta chain) was determined in a study of post-analysis software for immune sequencing data. This clonotype has ten or more counts. Sequencing libraries made from TCR beta cDNA carried unique molecular identifiers. Input of about 0.95 to 11 million T cells yielded a few hundred thousand cDNA molecules. TCRdb reprocessed the PCR reads with MiXCR, giving one entry per CDR3 protein. The sample contains just over 250,000 distinct CDR3 sequences, less than 40% of which appear only once. This clonotype originated in a girl between 5 and 17 years old with multiple sclerosis. The source material was blood.

The CDR3 loop reads CASSDSRSGTVNEQFF. The CDR3 nucleotides read TGTGCCAGCAGTGACTCGAGGAGCGGGACGGTAAATGAGCAGTTCTTC. The V and J genes are TRBV6-4 and TRBJ2-1; 7 bases align to TRBD2. The ends lost 0 bases at V and 7 bases at J; junction bases unmatched: 9. The CDR3 runs 16 residues. CDR1 and CDR2 (germline): MRHNA, SNTAGT.